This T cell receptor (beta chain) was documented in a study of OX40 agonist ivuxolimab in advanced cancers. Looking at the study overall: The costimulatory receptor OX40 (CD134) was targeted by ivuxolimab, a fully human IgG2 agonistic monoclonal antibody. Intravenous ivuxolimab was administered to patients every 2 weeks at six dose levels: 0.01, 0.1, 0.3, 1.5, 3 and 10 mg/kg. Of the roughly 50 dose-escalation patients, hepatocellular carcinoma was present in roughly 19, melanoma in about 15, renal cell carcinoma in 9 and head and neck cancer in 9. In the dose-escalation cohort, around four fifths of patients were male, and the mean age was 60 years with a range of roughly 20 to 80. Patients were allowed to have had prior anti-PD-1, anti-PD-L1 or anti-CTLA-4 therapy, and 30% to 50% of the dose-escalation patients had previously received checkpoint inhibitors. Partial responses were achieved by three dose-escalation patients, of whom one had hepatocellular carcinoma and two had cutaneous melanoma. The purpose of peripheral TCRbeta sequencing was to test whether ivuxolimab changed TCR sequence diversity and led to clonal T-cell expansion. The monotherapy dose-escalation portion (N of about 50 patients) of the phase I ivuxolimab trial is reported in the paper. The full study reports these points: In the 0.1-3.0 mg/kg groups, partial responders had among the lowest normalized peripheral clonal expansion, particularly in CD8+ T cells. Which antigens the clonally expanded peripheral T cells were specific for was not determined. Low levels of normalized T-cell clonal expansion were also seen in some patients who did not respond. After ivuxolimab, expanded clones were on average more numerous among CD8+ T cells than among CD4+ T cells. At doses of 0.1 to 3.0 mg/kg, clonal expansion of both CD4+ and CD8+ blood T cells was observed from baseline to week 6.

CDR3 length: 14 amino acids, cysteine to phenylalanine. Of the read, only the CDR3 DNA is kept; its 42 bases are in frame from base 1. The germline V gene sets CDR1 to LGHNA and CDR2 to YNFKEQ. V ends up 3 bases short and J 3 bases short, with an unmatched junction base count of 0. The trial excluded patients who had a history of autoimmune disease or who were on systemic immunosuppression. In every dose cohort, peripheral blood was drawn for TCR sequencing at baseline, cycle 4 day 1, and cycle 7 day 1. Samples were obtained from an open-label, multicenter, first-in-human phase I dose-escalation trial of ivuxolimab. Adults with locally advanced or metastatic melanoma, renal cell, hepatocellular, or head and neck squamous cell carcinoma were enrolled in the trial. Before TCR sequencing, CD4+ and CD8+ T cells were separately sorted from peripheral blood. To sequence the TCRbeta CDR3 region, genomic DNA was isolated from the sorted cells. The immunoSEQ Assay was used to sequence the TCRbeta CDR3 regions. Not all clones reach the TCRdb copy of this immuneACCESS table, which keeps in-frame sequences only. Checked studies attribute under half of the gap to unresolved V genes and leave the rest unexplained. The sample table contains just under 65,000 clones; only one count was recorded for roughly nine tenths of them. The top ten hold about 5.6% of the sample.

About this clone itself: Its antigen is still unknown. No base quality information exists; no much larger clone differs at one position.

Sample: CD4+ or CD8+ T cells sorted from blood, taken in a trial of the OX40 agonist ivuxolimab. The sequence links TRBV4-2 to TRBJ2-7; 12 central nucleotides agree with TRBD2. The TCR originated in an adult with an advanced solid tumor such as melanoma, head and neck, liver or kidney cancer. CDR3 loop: CASSQTSGSYEQYF. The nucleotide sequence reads TGTGCCAGCAGCCAGACTAGCGGGAGCTACGAGCAGTACTTC.